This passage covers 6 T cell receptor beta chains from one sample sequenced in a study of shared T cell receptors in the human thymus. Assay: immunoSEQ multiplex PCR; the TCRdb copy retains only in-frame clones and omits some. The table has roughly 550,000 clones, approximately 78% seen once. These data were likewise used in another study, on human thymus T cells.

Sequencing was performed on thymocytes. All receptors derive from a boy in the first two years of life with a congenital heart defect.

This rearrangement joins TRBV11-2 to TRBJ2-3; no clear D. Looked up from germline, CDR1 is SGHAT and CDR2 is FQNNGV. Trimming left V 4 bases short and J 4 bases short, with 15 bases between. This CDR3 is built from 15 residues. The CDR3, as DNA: TGTGCCAGCAGCTCCGTTGCGGAACCGGCAGATACGCAGTATTTT. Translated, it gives CASSSVAEPADTQYF.

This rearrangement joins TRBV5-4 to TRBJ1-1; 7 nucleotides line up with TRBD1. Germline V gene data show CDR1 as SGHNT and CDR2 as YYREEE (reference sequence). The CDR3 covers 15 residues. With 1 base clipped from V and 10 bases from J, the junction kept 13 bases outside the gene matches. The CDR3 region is CASSLMMGQKTAAFF. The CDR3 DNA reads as TGTGCCAGCAGCTTGATGATGGGACAGAAAACGGCAGCTTTCTTT.

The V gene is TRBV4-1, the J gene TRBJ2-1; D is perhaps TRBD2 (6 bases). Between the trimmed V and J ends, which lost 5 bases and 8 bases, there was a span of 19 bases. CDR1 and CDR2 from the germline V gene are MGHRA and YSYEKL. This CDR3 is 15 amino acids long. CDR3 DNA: TGCGCCAGCAGCTCCGGACTACCACGCGGCGATGAGCAGTTCTTC. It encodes CASSSGLPRGDEQFF.

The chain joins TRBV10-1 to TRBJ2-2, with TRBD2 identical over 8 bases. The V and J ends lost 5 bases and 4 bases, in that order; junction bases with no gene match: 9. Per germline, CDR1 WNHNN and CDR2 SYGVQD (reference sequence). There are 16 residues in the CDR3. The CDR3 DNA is TGCGCCAGCAGTCCTGAGCGGGAGACGGGCACCGGGGAGCTGTTTTTT. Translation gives CASSPERETGTGELFF.

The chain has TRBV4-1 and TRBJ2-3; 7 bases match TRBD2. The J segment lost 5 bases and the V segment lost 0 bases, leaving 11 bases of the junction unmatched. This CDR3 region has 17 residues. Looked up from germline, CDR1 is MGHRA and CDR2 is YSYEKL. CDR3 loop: CASSQDSETSSKDTQYF. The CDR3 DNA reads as TGCGCCAGCAGCCAAGACTCCGAGACTAGCAGTAAAGATACGCAGTATTTT.

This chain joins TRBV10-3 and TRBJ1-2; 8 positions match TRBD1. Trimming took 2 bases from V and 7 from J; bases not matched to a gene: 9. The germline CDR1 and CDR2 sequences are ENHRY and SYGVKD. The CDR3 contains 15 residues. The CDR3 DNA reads TGTGCCATCAGTGAGCCCCGACAGGGGACGAGTGGCTACACCTTC. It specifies CAISEPRQGTSGYTF.